These T cell receptor beta chains were read from a single sample in a study of T cells after yellow fever vaccination. A single record per CDR3 protein comes from TCRdb applying MiXCR to the 5' RACE reads. Found here are 450,000 to 650,000 distinct CDR3 sequences, 20% to 25% of them singletons; the top ten hold about 15%. This material consisted of PBMCs, taken about 21 days after the first yellow fever vaccination. The receptors were sampled from a man aged 18 to 30 who received the YFV17D yellow fever vaccine. Both conserved end residues are part of each CDR3. D genes are given only for firm matches. Expanded clones are given a class, and other clones once, few, many or no size at all.

d_gene	abundance	v_gene	j_gene	CDR3aa	CDR3nt
NA	NA	TRBV12-3/TRBV12-4	TRBJ2-7	CASSFGSAEQYF	TGTGCCAGCAGTTTCGGGTCAGCCGAGCAGTACTTC
NA	NA	TRBV10-3	TRBJ2-3	CAISFEVYFAPSTDTQYF	TGTGCCATCAGTTTCGAGGTATACTTCGCCCCTAGCACAGATACGCAGTATTTT
NA	NA	TRBV20-1	TRBJ2-3	CIRKFIWCLDTQYF	TGCATTAGAAAGTTTATATGGTGTCTAGATACGCAGTATTTT
NA	few	TRBV19	TRBJ2-1	CASSRTSNEQFF	TGTGCCAGTAGTAGAACTAGCAATGAGCAGTTCTTC
NA	NA	TRBV20-1	TRBJ2-5	CSARGASETQYF	TGCAGTGCTAGGGGGGCTTCGGAGACCCAGTACTTC
NA	NA	TRBV7-2	TRBJ2-5	CASSAAETQYF	TGTGCCAGCAGCGCCGCCGAGACCCAGTACTTC
NA	few	TRBV3-1	TRBJ2-3	CASSQDFGPLSQYF	TGTGCCAGCAGCCAAGATTTCGGGCCACTTTCGCAGTATTTT
NA	few	TRBV5-1	TRBJ1-5	CASSFGTPNQPQHF	TGCGCCAGCAGCTTCGGGACACCCAATCAGCCCCAGCATTTT
NA	NA	TRBV7-9	TRBJ1-2	CASSIDSYGYTF	TGTGCCAGCAGTATAGACAGCTATGGCTACACCTTC
TRBD1	few	TRBV5-1	TRBJ1-2	CASSLGTGAAEYGYTF	TGCGCCAGCAGCCTCGGGACAGGGGCGGCGGAATATGGCTACACCTTC
NA	NA	TRBV5-4	TRBJ1-1	CASSRGFLDNTETFF	TGTGCCAGCAGCCGTGGGTTCCTGGACAACACTGAAACTTTCTTT
NA	NA	TRBV5-5	TRBJ1-1	CASSLAGANTEAFF	TGTGCCAGCAGCTTGGCCGGGGCGAACACTGAAGCTTTCTTT
NA	NA	TRBV4-2	TRBJ1-4	CASSQAAGFSTNEKLFF	TGTGCCAGCAGCCAAGCGGCAGGGTTTTCAACTAATGAAAAACTGTTTTTT
NA	few	TRBV7-3	TRBJ1-1	CASSPRGVTGTEAFF	TGTGCCAGCAGCCCCCGGGGGGTTACGGGCACTGAAGCTTTCTTT
TRBD1	many	TRBV2	TRBJ2-3	CASTELGQGVDTQYF	TGTGCCAGCACCGAACTTGGACAGGGCGTAGATACGCAGTATTTT
NA	few	TRBV20-1	TRBJ1-2	CSASEPGIGGYTF	TGCAGTGCTAGTGAGCCGGGGATAGGTGGCTACACCTTC
TRBD2	many	TRBV6-5	TRBJ2-1	CAIGTSGGYEQFF	TGTGCCATCGGGACTAGCGGGGGCTATGAGCAGTTCTTC
NA	few	TRBV10-3	TRBJ1-1	CAISESGQMNTEAFF	TGTGCCATCAGTGAGTCGGGCCAGATGAACACTGAAGCTTTCTTT
NA	NA	TRBV28	TRBJ1-6	CASRGLDSPLHF	TGTGCCAGCCGGGGGTTGGATTCACCCCTCCACTTT
NA	many	TRBV19	TRBJ1-1	CASTRGLNTEAFF	TGTGCCAGTACCCGGGGCTTGAACACTGAAGCTTTCTTT
NA	NA	TRBV6-1	TRBJ2-7	CASREQGGYEQYF	TGTGCCAGCAGGGAGCAGGGTGGGTACGAGCAGTACTTC
TRBD1	NA	TRBV7-8	TRBJ2-3	CASSFLGQGTDTQYF	TGTGCCAGCAGCTTCCTGGGACAGGGAACAGATACGCAGTATTTT
NA	NA	TRBV3-1	TRBJ1-6	CASCQGPPTASGSPLHF	TGTGCCAGCTGCCAAGGGCCCCCGACAGCGAGTGGTTCACCCCTCCACTTT
NA	many	TRBV5-1	TRBJ1-1	CASSLGGGGTEAFF	TGTGCCAGCAGCTTGGGCGGGGGGGGAACTGAAGCTTTCTTT
NA	NA	TRBV13	TRBJ1-5	CASSWGGNQPQHF	TGTGCCAGCAGCTGGGGGGGCAATCAGCCCCAGCATTTT
TRBD2	few	TRBV7-6	TRBJ2-2	CASSFSSGGGTGELFF	TGTGCCAGCAGCTTTTCGAGCGGGGGGGGCACCGGGGAGCTGTTTTTT
TRBD2	many	TRBV6-4	TRBJ2-3	CASSDSSGGATDTQYF	TGTGCCAGCAGTGACTCTAGCGGGGGGGCCACAGATACGCAGTATTTT
TRBD1	few	TRBV28	TRBJ1-1	CASRPAGQVTTEAFF	TGTGCCAGCCGCCCGGCGGGACAGGTTACGACTGAAGCTTTCTTT
NA	few	TRBV6-5	TRBJ2-2	CASSYSTQGDGELFF	TGTGCCAGCAGTTACTCGACTCAGGGCGACGGGGAGCTGTTTTTT
NA	NA	TRBV5-6	TRBJ2-7	CASSFPTGIAYEQYF	TGTGCCAGCAGCTTCCCAACAGGGATAGCGTACGAGCAGTACTTC
TRBD1	NA	TRBV5-4	TRBJ1-1	CASSSAAQGGTEAFF	TGTGCCAGCAGCTCGGCAGCTCAGGGGGGCACTGAAGCTTTCTTT
TRBD1	NA	TRBV2	TRBJ1-3	CASQQGANGNTIYF	TGTGCCAGCCAACAGGGGGCTAATGGAAACACCATATATTTT
NA	few	TRBV28	TRBJ2-3	CASTRATDTQYF	TGTGCCAGCACCCGCGCCACAGATACGCAGTATTTT
NA	few	TRBV4-3	TRBJ1-2	CASSQGRSRNYGYTF	TGCGCCAGCAGCCAAGGACGCTCGCGGAACTATGGCTACACCTTC
NA	NA	TRBV28	TRBJ2-3	CASVSRGTDTQYF	TGTGCCAGCGTCTCGAGGGGGACCGATACGCAGTATTTT
NA	few	TRBV25-1	TRBJ2-5	CASSEDGGQETQYF	TGTGCCAGCAGTGAGGACGGAGGTCAGGAGACCCAGTACTTC
NA	NA	TRBV10-2	TRBJ2-3	CASTQLSDTQYF	TGCGCCAGCACCCAGCTATCAGATACGCAGTATTTT
TRBD1	NA	TRBV14	TRBJ2-1	CASSLRGQGAPYNEQFF	TGTGCCAGCAGCCTCCGGGGCCAGGGGGCCCCCTACAATGAGCAGTTCTTC